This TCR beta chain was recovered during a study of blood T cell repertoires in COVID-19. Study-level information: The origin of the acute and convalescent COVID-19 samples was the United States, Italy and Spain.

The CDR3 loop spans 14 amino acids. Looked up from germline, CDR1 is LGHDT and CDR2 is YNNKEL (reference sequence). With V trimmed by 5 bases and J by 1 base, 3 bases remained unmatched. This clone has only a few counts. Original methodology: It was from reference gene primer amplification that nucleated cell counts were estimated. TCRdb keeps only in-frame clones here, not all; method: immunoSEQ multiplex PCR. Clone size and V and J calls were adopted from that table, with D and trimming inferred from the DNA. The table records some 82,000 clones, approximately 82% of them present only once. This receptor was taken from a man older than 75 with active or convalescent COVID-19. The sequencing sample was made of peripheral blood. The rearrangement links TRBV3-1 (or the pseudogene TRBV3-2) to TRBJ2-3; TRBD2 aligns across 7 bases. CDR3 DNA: TGTGCCAGCAGCGGTAGCGGGCGCACAGATACGCAGTATTTT. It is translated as CASSGSGRTDTQYF.